Following are 22 T cell receptor beta chains from one sample sequenced in a study of Ad26.COV2.S vaccination and SARS-CoV-2 variants. Method: immunoSEQ multiplex PCR; TCRdb's copy keeps in-frame clones and lacks some. The repertoire holds roughly 380,000 clones, with 70% to 90% as singletons. Described treatment: roughly 18 received Ad26.COV2.S at low or high dose, single or two shots; about 5 received placebo; per-sample allocation not given. Sampling occurred on day 63 after the first vaccine or placebo injection. The material sequenced was peripheral blood, taken in a trial of Ad26.COV2.S vaccine versus placebo. The receptor set was obtained from a person aged 18-60 years who received the Ad26.COV2.S COVID-19 vaccine or a placebo.

CDR3 in amino acids: CASSKVRKLRDEHSNQPQHF. For the CDR3, the DNA is TGTGCCAGCAGCAAAGTAAGAAAGCTTCGGGACGAACATAGCAATCAGCCCCAGCATTTT. The J gene is TRBJ1-5, the V gene TRBV21-1. TRBV21-1 is reported as a pseudogene. This CDR3 contains 20 residues.

In DNA form, the CDR3 reads TGTGCCAGCAGTTCTCCTTGGCAGGGGTATAGCGAGCAGTACTTC. Translation gives CASSSPWQGYSEQYF. The chain has TRBV28 and TRBJ2-7; the D gene is possibly TRBD1 (6 bases). Trimming removed 4 bases from V and 6 bases from J, with 19 bases in between. The CDR3 is 15 amino acids. Germline CDR1 is MDHEN and CDR2 is SYDVKM.

V usage is TRBV7-2 and J usage is TRBJ2-1, with D maybe TRBD2 (6 bases). From germline, CDR1 is SGHTA and CDR2 FQGNSA. This CDR3 region has 13 residues. V lost 6 bases, J lost 6 bases, and 12 bases lay in between. The CDR3 here is CASRAAGLNEQFF. The CDR3 nucleotides read TGTGCCAGCAGGGCCGCGGGGCTCAATGAGCAGTTCTTC. The variable domain in full, completed from reference TRBV7-2 and TRBJ2-1, reads GAGVSQSPSNKVTEKGKDVELRCDPISGHTALYWYRQSLGQGLEFLIYFQGNSAPDKSGLPSDRFSAERTGGSVSTLTIQRTQQEDSAVYLCASRAAGLNEQFFGPGTRLTVL.

The rearrangement links TRBV28 to TRBJ2-1, with a tentative D call TRBD2 (5 bases). Looked up from germline, CDR1 is MDHEN and CDR2 is SYDVKM. The ends were cut back, 5 bases at V and 4 bases at J, with 15 bases in the middle. CDR3 size: 15 residues. CDR3 amino acids: CASSSQKEAYNEQFF. The DNA for the CDR3 is TGTGCCAGCAGTAGCCAGAAGGAGGCGTACAATGAGCAGTTCTTC.

The gene calls are TRBV18 and TRBJ2-3, with TRBD1 as a possible D gene (5 bases). CDR1 and CDR2 from the germline V gene are KGHSH and LQKENI. The CDR3 totals 14 residues. The V and J ends lost 2 bases and 4 bases respectively, with 10 bases between them. CDR3 loop: CASSPMDTADTQYF. The DNA of the CDR3 is TGTGCCAGCTCACCAATGGACACAGCAGATACGCAGTATTTT.

The chain is built from TRBV19 and TRBJ2-2; the D gene could be TRBD1 or TRBD2 (5 bases each). Germline V lookup: CDR1 LNHDA, CDR2 SQIVND (reference sequence). This CDR3 is built from 16 residues. V was trimmed by 1 base and J by 6 bases, leaving 15 bases between them. CDR3 coding DNA: TGTGCCAGTAGTATAGGACAGCAATACGGGGCCGGGGAGCTGTTTTTT. Protein sequence: CASSIGQQYGAGELFF.

This chain joins TRBV7-2 and TRBJ2-2, with a weak D call TRBD2 (5 bases). V was trimmed by 1 base and J by 4 bases, leaving 19 bases between them. Germline V gene sequence: CDR1 SGHTA, CDR2 FQGNSA. CDR3 length: 18 amino acids. The DNA of the CDR3 is TGTGCCAGCAGCTTAGAAGTCCTGGGAGCCCGGGGCACCGGGGAGCTGTTTTTT. Encoded protein: CASSLEVLGARGTGELFF.

This chain connects TRBV10-1 to TRBJ2-5; 10 bases fit TRBD1. V dropped 6 bases and J dropped 4; count of bases not matched to a gene: 5. The length of the CDR3 is 14 residues. In germline, CDR1 is WNHNN, CDR2 SYGVQD (reference sequence). The DNA for the CDR3 is TGCGCCAGCAGCAGGACAGGGGGTCCAGAGACCCAGTACTTC. It translates to CASSRTGGPETQYF.

V is TRBV11-2 and J is TRBJ1-2, with D possibly being TRBD1 (5 bases). CDR1 is SGHAT, CDR2 FQNNGV, per germline. Trimming removed 5 bases from V and 2 bases from J, with 21 bases in between. This CDR3 region has 17 residues. The CDR3 coding sequence is TGTGCCAGCAGCCCCTTCTCCCTGAGGCAGGGCAACTATGGCTACACCTTC. Protein: CASSPFSLRQGNYGYTF.

The chain has TRBV11-2 and TRBJ2-7, with TRBD1 matching over 10 bases. V dropped 5 bases and J dropped 2; count of bases not matched to a gene: 6. The CDR3 extends over 15 amino acids. The germline V gene encodes CDR1 SGHAT and CDR2 FQNNGV. CDR3 sequence reads: CASSRGTGATYEQYF. CDR3 DNA sequence: TGTGCCAGCAGCAGAGGGACAGGGGCAACCTACGAGCAGTACTTC.

This chain joins TRBV23-1 and TRBJ1-5; no definite D call. TRBV23-1 is an open reading frame whose function is uncertain. Trimming removed 8 bases at V and 1 base at J, with 27 bases between. The CDR3 extends over 19 amino acids. The CDR3 DNA is TGCGCCAGCTACTCTCCGGGGATCCAAGTAAGACCAAGCAATCAGCCCCAGCATTTT. Its translation: CASYSPGIQVRPSNQPQHF.

This chain links TRBV27 with TRBJ2-7; 9 bases align to TRBD2. The ends lost 0 bases at V and 5 bases at J; junction bases unmatched: 11. This CDR3 comprises 17 residues. The germline V gene encodes CDR1 MNHEY and CDR2 SMNVEV (reference sequence). The CDR3: CASSLSAGGGAFDEQYF. The CDR3 DNA reads TGTGCCAGCAGTTTATCGGCGGGGGGGGGCGCGTTCGACGAGCAGTACTTC.

V is TRBV27 and J is TRBJ1-5, with TRBD1 matching 9 bases. Unmatched junction bases numbered 2, after V lost 3 bases and J lost 8 bases. CDR1 and CDR2 from the germline V gene are MNHEY and SMNVEV (reference sequence). CDR3 length: 13 residues. As DNA, the CDR3 is TGTGCCAGCAGTTTGGACAGGGGAAAGCCCCAGCATTTT. It specifies CASSLDRGKPQHF.

The V gene is TRBV11-2, the J gene TRBJ2-7, with 8 bases aligning to TRBD2. CDR1 and CDR2 (germline): SGHAT, FQNNGV. The CDR3 spans 15 residues. The trim removed 1 base at V and 2 bases at J, leaving 4 bases unmatched. The CDR3 DNA reads as TGTGCCAGCAGCTTAGGTAGCGGGGCGACCTACGAGCAGTACTTC. It codes for CASSLGSGATYEQYF.

The chain employs TRBV5-6 and TRBJ1-2, with D tentatively TRBD1 (6 bases). Germline CDR1 is SGHDT and CDR2 is YYEEEE. Trimming took 4 bases from V and 6 from J, leaving 13 bases between them. This CDR3 contains 13 residues. The CDR3 loop reads CASSQGSADGYTF. The CDR3, as DNA: TGTGCCAGCAGCCAGGGGTCAGCTGATGGCTACACCTTC.

In this sample, this clone turned up many times. V usage is TRBV2 and J usage is TRBJ2-7; TRBD1 is a possible D gene (6 bases). Trimming removed 8 bases at V and 4 bases at J, with 9 bases between. From germline, CDR1 is SNHLY and CDR2 FYNNEI. The CDR3 totals 11 residues. Here the CDR3 DNA reads TGTGCCAGCGGCAGGGGATACGAGCAGTACTTC. This translates into CASGRGYEQYF.

This clone has just one count. This chain links TRBV6-5 with TRBJ1-5; 8 bases line up with TRBD1. J gave up 7 bases and V 5 bases, and 7 bases lay outside the gene matches. This CDR3 has 14 residues. Germline-derived CDR1 and CDR2 are MNHEY and SVGAGI. The CDR3 sequence is CASSPGQGNQPQHF. DNA of the CDR3: TGTGCCAGCAGTCCCGGACAGGGTAACCAGCCCCAGCATTTT.

The chain combines TRBV7-2 with TRBJ2-3, with 7 bases identical to TRBD1. CDR3 size: 14 residues. CDR1 and CDR2 from the germline V gene are SGHTA and FQGNSA. V shed 4 bases and J 2 bases; nucleotides not matched to a gene: 3. The CDR3 DNA reads TGTGCCAGCAGCTCGACAGGGATCACAGATACGCAGTATTTT. It codes for CASSSTGITDTQYF.

This sequence joins TRBV6-6 and TRBJ1-1, with D hard to call. Trimming pared 2 bases from V and 1 base from J, leaving 11 bases between. Germline lookup yields CDR1 MNHNY and CDR2 SVGAGI (reference sequence). The CDR3 runs to 15 residues. Here the CDR3 DNA reads TGTGCCAGCAGTTACGAGCGATTTAAGAACACTGAAGCTTTCTTT. Protein: CASSYERFKNTEAFF.

The V call is TRBV5-1, the J call TRBJ2-5; TRBD1 or TRBD2 may be the D gene (5 bases each). From germline, CDR1 is SGHRS and CDR2 YFSETQ. V lost 0 bases to trimming and J lost 5 bases, with 8 bases between them. The CDR3 covers 13 residues. CDR3 loop: CASSLGGTETQYF. CDR3 nucleotides: TGCGCCAGCAGCTTGGGAGGGACGGAGACCCAGTACTTC.

V gene TRBV18 combines with J gene TRBJ1-1; no definite D call. The length of the CDR3 is 14 residues. Deletions cut 6 bases from V and 0 bases from J, with 11 bases between. Germline CDR1 is KGHSH and CDR2 is LQKENI. CDR3 sequence (DNA): TGTGCCAGCTCCAAAAACGAGATGAACACTGAAGCTTTCTTT. Protein sequence: CASSKNEMNTEAFF.

This chain links TRBV18 with TRBJ2-7; D is possibly TRBD2 (5 bases). The CDR3 contains 14 residues. Germline CDR1 reads KGHSH; CDR2 reads LQKENI. The V end was cut by 0 bases, the J end by 1 base, with 7 bases between. The chain's CDR3 is CASSPPWTSYEQYF. CDR3 DNA sequence: TGTGCCAGCTCACCACCTTGGACTTCCTACGAGCAGTACTTC.